This note documents a single T cell receptor beta chain sequence. The junction shows a germline mismatch at one end, possibly a read error. This sample is part of a study of cytomegalovirus exposure and HLA in healthy donors. The PCR made use of 60 Vbeta and 13 Jbeta primers. The protocol was immunoSEQ multiplex PCR, while the TCRdb copy is restricted to in-frame clones and leaves out a portion. Of around 150,000 clones listed, more than 70% are singletons. The sequence was collected from a male donor in good health and CMV-seropositive. Sequencing used PBMCs.

CDR3 in DNA: TGTTCCAGCAGCCGAGGCTACACCGGGGAGCTGTTTTTT. Amino acids: CSSSRGYTGELFF. V and J are TRBV7-9 and TRBJ2-2; no clear D gene. Germline lookup yields CDR1 SEHNR and CDR2 FQNEAQ (reference sequence). This CDR3 is built from 13 residues.